These T cell receptor beta chains were read from a single sample in a study of blood T cell repertoires in COVID-19. The protocol was immunoSEQ multiplex PCR, while the TCRdb copy is restricted to in-frame clones and leaves out a portion. This table has around 310,000 clones, roughly 86% appearing once. The sequenced material came from PBMCs or T cells enriched from blood (not recorded which). The receptor set was obtained from a woman aged 25 to 39 who had recovered from COVID-19. Both conserved end residues are part of each CDR3. The D gene is left open where the match is weak. Some rows have no size entry. The others give once, few or many, or a class for an expanded clone.

d_call j_call v_call clone_size cdr3_aa cdr3_nt
NA TRBJ1-4 TRBV7-6 once CASAGINEKLFF TGTGCCAGCGCCGGGATTAATGAAAAACTGTTTTTT
NA TRBJ2-3 TRBV4-2 NA CASSQIKGVDTQYF TGTGCCAGCAGCCAAATCAAGGGAGTGGATACGCAGTATTTT
NA TRBJ1-3 TRBV5-1 NA CASSLAGYANTIYF TGCGCCAGCAGCTTGGCGGGGTACGCAAACACCATATATTTT
TRBD1 TRBJ1-5 TRBV6-5 NA CASGRQGIDQPQHF TGTGCCAGTGGCAGACAGGGGATCGATCAGCCCCAGCATTTT
TRBD2 TRBJ2-7 TRBV6-2/TRBV6-3 NA CASSYLGGSLYEQYF TGTGCCAGCAGTTATTTGGGCGGGAGTCTATACGAGCAGTACTTC
NA TRBJ2-7 TRBV6-5 NA CASRRTIARDYEQYF TGTGCCAGCAGGCGGACTATTGCAAGGGACTACGAGCAGTACTTC
NA TRBJ1-5 TRBV5-4 NA CASSLSGRGINQPQHF TGTGCCAGCAGCTTGAGTGGTCGCGGGATCAATCAGCCCCAGCATTTT
TRBD2 TRBJ2-5 TRBV5-1 NA CASSSGLAGARWKQETQYF TGCGCCAGCAGCTCGGGACTAGCGGGAGCCCGGTGGAAACAAGAGACCCAGTACTTC
TRBD1 TRBJ1-4 TRBV6-5 NA CASSQQTGSNEKLFF TGTGCCAGCAGCCAACAGACAGGGTCTAATGAAAAACTGTTTTTT
TRBD2 TRBJ2-1 TRBV14 NA CASSQDWDYLNNEQFF TGTGCCAGCAGCCAAGATTGGGACTACCTGAACAATGAGCAGTTCTTC
NA TRBJ2-7 TRBV19 NA CASSLAFRGYYEQYF TGTGCCAGTAGTCTCGCGTTTAGGGGGTATTACGAGCAGTACTTC
TRBD2 TRBJ2-7 TRBV11-2 NA CASSLDRAGVHFF TGTGCCAGCAGCTTAGATAGGGCGGGAGTCCACTTCTTC
TRBD1 TRBJ2-3 TRBV27 NA CASSWGTGITDAQYF TGTGCCAGCAGTTGGGGGACAGGGATAACAGATGCGCAGTATTTT
NA TRBJ1-1 TRBV2 NA CASRWLETEAFF TGTGCCAGCAGGTGGCTTGAAACTGAAGCTTTCTTT
TRBD1 TRBJ2-7 TRBV6-5 few CASSYTGATHEQYF TGTGCCAGCAGTTACACAGGGGCTACACACGAGCAGTACTTC
NA TRBJ1-2 TRBV7-9 NA CASSWRSNSYGYTF TGTGCCAGCAGCTGGAGAAGCAACTCCTATGGCTACACCTTC
TRBD2 TRBJ2-3 TRBV4-3 NA CASSRDSPQGLAGGPRTDTQYF TGCGCCAGCAGCCGAGACTCACCGCAAGGACTAGCGGGAGGGCCACGGACAGATACGCAGTATTTT
TRBD1 TRBJ1-2 TRBV28 NA CATQGGNSNYGYTF TGTGCCACCCAGGGGGGCAATTCTAACTATGGCTACACCTTC
TRBD1 TRBJ1-2 TRBV5-1 NA CASSEWTGGYGYTF TGCGCCAGCAGTGAATGGACAGGGGGTTATGGCTACACCTTC
TRBD2 TRBJ2-7 TRBV6-2/TRBV6-3 NA CASSTSGSYEQYF TGTGCCAGCAGTACTAGCGGGTCCTACGAGCAGTACTTC
NA TRBJ2-7 TRBV9 NA CASSGGGVGPSYEQYF TGTGCCAGCAGCGGAGGGGGTGTGGGGCCTTCCTACGAGCAGTACTTC
TRBD1 TRBJ1-1 TRBV9 once CASSGTGAEAFF TGTGCCAGCAGCGGAACAGGGGCTGAAGCTTTCTTT
NA TRBJ1-1 TRBV2 NA CASSERGGSAEAFF TGTGCCAGCAGTGAACGAGGCGGGTCCGCTGAAGCTTTCTTT
NA TRBJ2-1 TRBV28 NA CASSLGSLYNEQFF TGTGCCAGCAGTTTAGGGAGTTTATACAATGAGCAGTTCTTC
NA TRBJ1-4 TRBV11-2 once CASSLDPGSEKLFF TGTGCCAGCAGCTTAGATCCCGGTAGTGAAAAACTGTTTTTT
TRBD1 TRBJ1-1 TRBV28 NA CASRLDRGNTEAFF TGTGCCAGCAGACTCGACAGGGGTAACACTGAAGCTTTCTTT
TRBD2 TRBJ2-1 TRBV19 NA CASSWTSGRDEQFF TGTGCCAGTAGTTGGACTAGCGGGAGAGATGAGCAGTTCTTC
TRBD2 TRBJ2-1 TRBV18 NA CASSPVAGGGNEQFF TGTGCCAGCTCACCAGTAGCGGGAGGCGGGAATGAGCAGTTCTTC